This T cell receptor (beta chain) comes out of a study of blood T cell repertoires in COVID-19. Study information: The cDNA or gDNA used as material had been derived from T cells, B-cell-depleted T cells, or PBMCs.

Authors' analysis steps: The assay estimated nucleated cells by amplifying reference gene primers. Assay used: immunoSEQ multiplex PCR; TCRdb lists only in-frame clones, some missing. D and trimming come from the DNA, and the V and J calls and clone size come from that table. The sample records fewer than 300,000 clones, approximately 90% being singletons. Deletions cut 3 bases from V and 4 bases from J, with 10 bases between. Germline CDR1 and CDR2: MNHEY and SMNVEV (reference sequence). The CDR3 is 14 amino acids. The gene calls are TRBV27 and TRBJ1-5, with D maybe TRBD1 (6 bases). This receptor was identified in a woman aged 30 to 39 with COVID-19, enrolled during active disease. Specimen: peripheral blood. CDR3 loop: CASSLAGANQPQHF. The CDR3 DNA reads TGTGCCAGCAGTTTGGCGGGGGCTAATCAGCCCCAGCATTTT.